Detailed here is one TCR beta chain. This sample also contains other DNA sequences that code for the same CDR3. Patients in Seattle were enrolled during active infection, then followed longitudinally. Germline trimming cut 3 bases from V and 6 bases from J; bases unmatched to any gene: 2. The CDR3 totals 12 residues. The record originates from a study of blood T cell repertoires in COVID-19. Study-level information: Some COVID-19 samples were acute and others convalescent; all came from the United States, Italy and Spain.

Assay: immunoSEQ multiplex PCR; the TCRdb copy retains only in-frame clones and omits some. The sample yields 150,000 to 200,000 clones, about 85% seen once. The sample taken for sequencing was peripheral blood. The TCR was taken from a person in their 70s with COVID-19, enrolled during active disease. The V and J genes are TRBV12-3 or TRBV12-4 and TRBJ2-7; TRBD2 matches 7 bases. CDR3 sequence: CASSLGGFEQYF. The DNA of the CDR3 is TGTGCCAGCAGTTTGGGAGGGTTCGAGCAGTACTTC.